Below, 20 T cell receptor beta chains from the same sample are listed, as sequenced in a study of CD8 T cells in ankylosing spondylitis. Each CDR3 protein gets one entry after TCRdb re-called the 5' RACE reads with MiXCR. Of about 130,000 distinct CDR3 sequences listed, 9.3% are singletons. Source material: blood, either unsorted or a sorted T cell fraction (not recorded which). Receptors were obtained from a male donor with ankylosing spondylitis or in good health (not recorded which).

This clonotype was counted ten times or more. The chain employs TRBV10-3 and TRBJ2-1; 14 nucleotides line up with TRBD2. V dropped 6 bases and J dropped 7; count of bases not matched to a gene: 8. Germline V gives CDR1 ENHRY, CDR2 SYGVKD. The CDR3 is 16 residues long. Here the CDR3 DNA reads TGTGCCATCAGGGGGACTAGCGGGAGAGCGGGGAATGAGCAGTTCTTC. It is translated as CAIRGTSGRAGNEQFF.

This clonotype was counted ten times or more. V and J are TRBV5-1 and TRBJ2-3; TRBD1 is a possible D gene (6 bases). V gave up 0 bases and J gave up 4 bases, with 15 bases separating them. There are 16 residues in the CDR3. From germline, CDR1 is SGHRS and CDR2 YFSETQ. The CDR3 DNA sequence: TGCGCCAGCAGCTTGGTAGGGGGAAGGTCCGCAGATACGCAGTATTTT. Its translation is CASSLVGGRSADTQYF.

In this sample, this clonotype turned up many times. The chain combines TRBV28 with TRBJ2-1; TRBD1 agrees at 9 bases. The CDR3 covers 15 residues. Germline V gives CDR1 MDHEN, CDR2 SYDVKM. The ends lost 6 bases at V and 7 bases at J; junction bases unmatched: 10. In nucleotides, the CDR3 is TGTGCCAGCAGGTTGGCACAGGGGGCGCTGAATGAGCAGTTCTTC. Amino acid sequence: CASRLAQGALNEQFF.

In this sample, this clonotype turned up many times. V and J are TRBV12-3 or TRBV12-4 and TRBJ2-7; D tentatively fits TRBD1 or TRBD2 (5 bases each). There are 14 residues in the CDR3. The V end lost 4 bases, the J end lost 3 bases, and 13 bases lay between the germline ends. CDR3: CASSYPGRFYEQYF. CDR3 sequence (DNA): TGTGCCAGCAGTTATCCGGGACGATTCTACGAGCAGTACTTC.

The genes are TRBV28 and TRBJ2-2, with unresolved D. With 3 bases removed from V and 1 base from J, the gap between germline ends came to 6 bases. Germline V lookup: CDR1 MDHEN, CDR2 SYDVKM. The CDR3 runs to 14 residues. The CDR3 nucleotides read TGTGCCAGCAGTTTTACGGGGAACACCGGGGAGCTGTTTTTT. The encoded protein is CASSFTGNTGELFF.

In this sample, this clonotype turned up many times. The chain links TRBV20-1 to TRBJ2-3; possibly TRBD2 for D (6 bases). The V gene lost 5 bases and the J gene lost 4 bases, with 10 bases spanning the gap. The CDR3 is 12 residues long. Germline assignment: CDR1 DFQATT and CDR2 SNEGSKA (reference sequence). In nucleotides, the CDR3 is TGCAGTGCTTGCGGGAACCCAGATACGCAGTATTTT. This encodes CSACGNPDTQYF.

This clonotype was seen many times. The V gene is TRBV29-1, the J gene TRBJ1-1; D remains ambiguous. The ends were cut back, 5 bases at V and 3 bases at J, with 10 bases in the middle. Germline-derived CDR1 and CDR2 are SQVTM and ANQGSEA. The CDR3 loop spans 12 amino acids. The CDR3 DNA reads TGCAGCGTTTTCGGGCTATACACTGAAGCTTTCTTT. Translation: CSVFGLYTEAFF.

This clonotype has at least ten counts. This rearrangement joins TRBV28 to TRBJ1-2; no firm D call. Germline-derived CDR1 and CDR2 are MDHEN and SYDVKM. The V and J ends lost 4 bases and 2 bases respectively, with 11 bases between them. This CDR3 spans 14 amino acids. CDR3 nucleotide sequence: TGTGCCAGCAGTTCCTCGCCGATAAACTATGGCTACACCTTC. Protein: CASSSSPINYGYTF.

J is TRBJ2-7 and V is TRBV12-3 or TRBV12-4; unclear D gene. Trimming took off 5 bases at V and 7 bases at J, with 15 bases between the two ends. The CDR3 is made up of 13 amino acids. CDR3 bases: TGTGCCAGCAGTCTAGTTTATACTACTGAGCAGTACTTC. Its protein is CASSLVYTTEQYF.

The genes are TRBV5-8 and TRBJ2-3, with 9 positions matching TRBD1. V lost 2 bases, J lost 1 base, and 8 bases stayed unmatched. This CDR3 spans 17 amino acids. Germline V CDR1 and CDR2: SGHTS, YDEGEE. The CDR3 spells CASSLWTGDSGTDTQYF. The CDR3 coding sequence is TGTGCCAGCAGCTTATGGACAGGGGATTCTGGCACAGATACGCAGTATTTT.

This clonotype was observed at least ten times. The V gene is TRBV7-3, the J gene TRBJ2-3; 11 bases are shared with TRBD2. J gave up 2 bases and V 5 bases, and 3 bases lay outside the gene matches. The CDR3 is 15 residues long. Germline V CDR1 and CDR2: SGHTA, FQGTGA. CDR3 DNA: TGTGCCAGCAGCCCGACTAGCGGGGCCACAGATACGCAGTATTTT. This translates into CASSPTSGATDTQYF.

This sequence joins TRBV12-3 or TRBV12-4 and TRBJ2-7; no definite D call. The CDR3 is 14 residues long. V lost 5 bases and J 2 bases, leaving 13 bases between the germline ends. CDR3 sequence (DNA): TGTGCCAGCAGTAGCCACTCACTCGCCTACGAGCAGTACTTC. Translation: CASSSHSLAYEQYF.

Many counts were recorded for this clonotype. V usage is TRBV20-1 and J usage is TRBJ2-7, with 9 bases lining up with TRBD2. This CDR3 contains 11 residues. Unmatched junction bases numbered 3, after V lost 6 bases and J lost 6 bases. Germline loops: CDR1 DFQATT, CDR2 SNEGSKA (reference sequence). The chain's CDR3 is CSAIAGVEQYF. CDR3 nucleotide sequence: TGCAGTGCAATAGCGGGAGTCGAGCAGTACTTC.

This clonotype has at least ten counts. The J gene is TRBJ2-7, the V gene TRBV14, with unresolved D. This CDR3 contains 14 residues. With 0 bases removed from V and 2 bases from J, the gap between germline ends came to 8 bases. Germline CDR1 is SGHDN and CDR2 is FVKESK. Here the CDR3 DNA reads TGTGCCAGCAGCCAAGATTGGTACGCCTACGAGCAGTACTTC. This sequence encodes CASSQDWYAYEQYF.

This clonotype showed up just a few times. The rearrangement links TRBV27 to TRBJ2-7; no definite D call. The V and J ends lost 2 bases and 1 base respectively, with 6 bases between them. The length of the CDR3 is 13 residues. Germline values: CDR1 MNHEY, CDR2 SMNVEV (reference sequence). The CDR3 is CASSLMGSYEQYF. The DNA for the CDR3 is TGTGCCAGCAGTTTAATGGGGTCCTACGAGCAGTACTTC.

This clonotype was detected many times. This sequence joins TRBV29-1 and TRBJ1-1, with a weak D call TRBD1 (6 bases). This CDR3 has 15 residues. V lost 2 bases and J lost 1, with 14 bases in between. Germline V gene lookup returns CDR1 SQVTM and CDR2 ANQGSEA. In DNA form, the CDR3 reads TGCAGCGTTGAAAATACAGGGTATAAGAACACTGAAGCTTTCTTT. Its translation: CSVENTGYKNTEAFF.

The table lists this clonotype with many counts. The CDR3 nucleotides read TGTGCCAGCAGGAGGACAGCGAACACTGAAGCTTTCTTT. This translates into CASRRTANTEAFF. The V call is TRBV7-9, the J call TRBJ1-1, with D possibly TRBD1 on 6 matching bases. The CDR3 covers 13 residues. Germline V gives CDR1 SEHNR, CDR2 FQNEAQ (reference sequence). V dropped 6 bases and J dropped 1 base, with 9 bases sitting between them.

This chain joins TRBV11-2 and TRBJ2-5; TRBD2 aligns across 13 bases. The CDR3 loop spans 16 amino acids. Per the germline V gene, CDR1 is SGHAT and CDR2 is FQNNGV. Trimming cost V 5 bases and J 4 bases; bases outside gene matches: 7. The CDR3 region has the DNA TGTGCCAGCAGCCCGGGACTAGCGGGATCGGGAGAGACCCAGTACTTC. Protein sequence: CASSPGLAGSGETQYF.

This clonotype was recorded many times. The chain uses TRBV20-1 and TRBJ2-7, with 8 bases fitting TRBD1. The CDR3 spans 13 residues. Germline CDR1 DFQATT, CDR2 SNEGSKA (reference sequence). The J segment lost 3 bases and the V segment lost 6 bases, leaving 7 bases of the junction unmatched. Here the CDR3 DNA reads TGCAGTGCGACCGGGACAGGCAACTACGAGCAGTACTTC. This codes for CSATGTGNYEQYF.

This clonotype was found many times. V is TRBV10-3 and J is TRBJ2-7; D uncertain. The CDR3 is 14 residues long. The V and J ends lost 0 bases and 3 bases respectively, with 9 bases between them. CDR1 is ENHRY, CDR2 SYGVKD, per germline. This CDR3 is CAISESQGGYEQYF. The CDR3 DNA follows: TGTGCCATCAGTGAGTCCCAAGGCGGCTACGAGCAGTACTTC.